This is a list of T cell receptor beta chains from one sample in a study of a mutant IDH1 vaccine in newly diagnosed glioma. Clones were read by immunoSEQ multiplex PCR, and TCRdb kept only the in-frame ones, dropping some. The table has tens of thousands of clones, around 80% seen once. No antigen has been assigned to these receptors. The sequencing used PBMCs, collected from a glioma patient whose treatment included an IDH1 peptide vaccine. These receptors originate from a man aged 40-55 years with glioma. Both conserved end residues are trimmed from each CDR3.

V	J	CDR3
TRBV19	TRBJ2-1	ASSGGLSEF
TRBV25-1	TRBJ2-7	ASSEGGSYEQY
TRBV9	TRBJ1-1	ASSVVEMNTEAF
TRBV29-1	TRBJ2-6	SVLAFSGANVLT
TRBV2	TRBJ1-2	ASSADRNYGYT
TRBV29-1	TRBJ1-1	SVRGGGNNAEAF
TRBV5-4	TRBJ2-5	ASSSYFSGDRKTQY
TRBV29-1	TRBJ2-7	SVGTATMGHSYEQY
TRBV7-8	TRBJ1-2	ASSASLGQGANRNYGYT
TRBV10-1	TRBJ2-3	ASSTGFLTDTQY
TRBV7-8	TRBJ2-7	ASSLRLAYEQY
TRBV10-2	TRBJ1-5	ASSSAGVSQPQH
TRBV7-9	TRBJ1-2	ASSLQGGGYGYT
TRBV27	TRBJ2-2	ASSSLWSGTGELF
TRBV5-4	TRBJ2-7	ASSFVGGPNEQY
TRBV7-6	TRBJ2-2	ASSLVGGMSTGELF
TRBV7-2	TRBJ2-7	ASSSRTGIYEQY
TRBV2	TRBJ1-4	ASSVGGTNEKLF